This TCR beta chain was identified during a study of blood T cell repertoires in COVID-19. Across the whole study: Material from acute and convalescent COVID-19 was sourced from the United States, Italy and Spain.

This table comes from immunoSEQ multiplex PCR, and its TCRdb copy is limited to in-frame clones, with some not included. The data show 150,000 to 160,000 clones, roughly four fifths seen once. Trimming shortened V by 6 bases and J by 1 base, and 10 bases separated the two germline ends. This CDR3 comprises 13 residues. Germline CDR1 is LNHDA and CDR2 is SQIVND (reference sequence). Sequencing was carried out using peripheral blood. The receptor comes from a man at least 80 years old with acute or convalescent COVID-19. The rearrangement joins TRBV19 to TRBJ2-7, with a possible D match to TRBD2 (5 bases). CDR3 in DNA: TGTGCCAGTAGCAGGAGACTATCCTACGAGCAGTACTTC. It encodes CASSRRLSYEQYF.